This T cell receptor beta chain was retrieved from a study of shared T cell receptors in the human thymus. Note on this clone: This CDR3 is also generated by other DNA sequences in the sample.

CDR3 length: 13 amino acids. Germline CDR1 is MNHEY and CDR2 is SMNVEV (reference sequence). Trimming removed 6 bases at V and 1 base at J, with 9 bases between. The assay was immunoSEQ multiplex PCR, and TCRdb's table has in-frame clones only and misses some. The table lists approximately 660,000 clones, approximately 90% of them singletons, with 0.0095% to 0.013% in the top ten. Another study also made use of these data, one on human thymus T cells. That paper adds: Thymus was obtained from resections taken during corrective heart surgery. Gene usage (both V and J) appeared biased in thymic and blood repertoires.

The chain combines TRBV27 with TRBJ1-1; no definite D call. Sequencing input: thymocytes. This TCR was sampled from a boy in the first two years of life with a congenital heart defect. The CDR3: CASSLNSNTEAFF. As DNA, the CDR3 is TGTGCCAGCAGCCTAAACTCGAACACTGAAGCTTTCTTT.